Included here is one T cell receptor beta chain sequence, with context. Its antigen is not identified. This record comes from a study of OX40 agonist ivuxolimab in advanced cancers. Across the study: Allowance was made for prior anti-PD-1, anti-PD-L1 or anti-CTLA-4 therapy, and roughly 39% had some. The study reported partial responses in three patients: one hepatocellular carcinoma, two cutaneous melanoma. General study findings and limits: Expanded clones were, on average, more numerous in CD8+ T cells than in CD4+. CD4+ and CD8+ T cells in blood underwent clonal expansion by week 6 at 0.1 to 3.0 mg/kg.

CDR3 length: 17 residues. V shed 4 bases, J shed 4 bases, and the junction held 8 bases outside the gene matches. The germline V gene encodes CDR1 SGHTA and CDR2 FQGNSA. Sequencing used immunoSEQ multiplex PCR; TCRdb keeps in-frame clones, though not all of them. The table includes 55,000 to 65,000 clones, over 80% detected once. Sequenced material: CD4+ or CD8+ T cells sorted from blood, taken in a trial of the OX40 agonist ivuxolimab. The clonotype originates from an adult with an advanced solid tumor such as melanoma, head and neck, liver or kidney cancer. The J gene is TRBJ2-2, the V gene TRBV7-2; 11 positions agree with TRBD2. CDR3 sequence reads: CASSSRGLADSTGELFF. Written as DNA, the CDR3 is TGTGCCAGCAGCTCGAGGGGACTAGCGGATAGCACCGGGGAGCTGTTTTTT. The variable domain in full, completed from reference TRBV7-2 and TRBJ2-2, reads GAGVSQSPSNKVTEKGKDVELRCDPISGHTALYWYRQSLGQGLEFLIYFQGNSAPDKSGLPSDRFSAERTGGSVSTLTIQRTQQEDSAVYLCASSSRGLADSTGELFFGEGSRLTVL.